The present T cell receptor beta chain was sequenced within a study of T cells after yellow fever vaccination. Findings and limits, study-wide: A small proportion of clonotypes was detected in both the CD4 and CD8 compartments. Peak timing came faster in the weaker secondary response, day 5 versus 15. Most clones from primary vaccination resurfaced after the booster (around 95% CD4, more than 75% CD8).

This clonotype was seen only a few times. What it binds is not known. Synthesis of TCR cDNA relied on 5'RACE template switching, which attached a universal primer site and UMIs. A single record per CDR3 protein comes from TCRdb applying MiXCR to the 5' RACE reads. There are about 330,000 distinct CDR3 sequences in the sample; roughly 8.6% occur only once, and around 17% lies in the top ten. CDR3 size: 15 residues. V was clipped by 4 bases and J by 4 bases, with 16 bases between them. The receptor was isolated from a man aged 18 to 29 who received the YFV17D yellow fever vaccine. Sequences were derived from PBMCs, sampled 45 days after the first yellow fever vaccination. The V and J genes are TRBV12-3 or TRBV12-4 and TRBJ1-2; no firm D call. The CDR3 is CASSSQAANVYGYTF. CDR3 coding DNA: TGTGCCAGCAGTTCCCAGGCGGCAAATGTCTATGGCTACACCTTC.